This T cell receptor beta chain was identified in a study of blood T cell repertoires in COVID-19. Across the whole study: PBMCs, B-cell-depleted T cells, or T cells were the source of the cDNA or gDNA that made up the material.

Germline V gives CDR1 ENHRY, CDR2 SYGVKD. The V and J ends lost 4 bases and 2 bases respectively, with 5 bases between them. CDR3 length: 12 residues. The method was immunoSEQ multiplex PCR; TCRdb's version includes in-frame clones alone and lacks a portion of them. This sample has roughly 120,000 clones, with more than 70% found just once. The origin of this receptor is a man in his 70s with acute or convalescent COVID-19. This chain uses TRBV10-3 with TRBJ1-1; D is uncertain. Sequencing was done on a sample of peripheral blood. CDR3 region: CAISGLNTEAFF. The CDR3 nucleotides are TGTGCCATCAGTGGACTAAACACTGAAGCTTTCTTT.